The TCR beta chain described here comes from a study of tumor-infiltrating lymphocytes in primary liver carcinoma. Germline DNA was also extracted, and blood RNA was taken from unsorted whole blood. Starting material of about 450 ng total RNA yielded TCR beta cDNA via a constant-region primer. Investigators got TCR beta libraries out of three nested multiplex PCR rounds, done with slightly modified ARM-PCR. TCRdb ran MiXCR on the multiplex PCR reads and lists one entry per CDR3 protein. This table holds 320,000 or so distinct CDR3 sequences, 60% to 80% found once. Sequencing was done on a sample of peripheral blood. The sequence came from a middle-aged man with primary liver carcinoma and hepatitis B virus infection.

As DNA, the CDR3 is TGTGCCAGCAGCCTGGGACTAGCGGGAGAAGTTGACAATGAGCAGTTCTTC. Protein product: CASSLGLAGEVDNEQFF. This sequence joins TRBV11-1 and TRBJ2-1; 14 bases are a match to TRBD2. V shed 5 bases, J shed 5 bases, and the junction held 8 bases outside the gene matches. CDR1 is SGHAT, CDR2 FQDESV, per germline (reference sequence). The CDR3 covers 17 residues.